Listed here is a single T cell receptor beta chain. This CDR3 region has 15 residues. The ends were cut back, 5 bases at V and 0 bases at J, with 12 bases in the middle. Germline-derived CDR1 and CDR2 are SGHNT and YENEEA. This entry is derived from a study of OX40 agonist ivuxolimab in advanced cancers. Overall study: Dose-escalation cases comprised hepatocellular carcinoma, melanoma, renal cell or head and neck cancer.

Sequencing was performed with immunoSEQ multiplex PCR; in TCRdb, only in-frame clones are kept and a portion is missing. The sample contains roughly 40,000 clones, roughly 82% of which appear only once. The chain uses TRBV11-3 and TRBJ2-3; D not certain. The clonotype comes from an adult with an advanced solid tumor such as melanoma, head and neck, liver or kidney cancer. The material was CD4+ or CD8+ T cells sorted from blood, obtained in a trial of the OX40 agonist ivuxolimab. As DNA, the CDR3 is TGTGCCAGCAGCCTCGGTGTGGGCAGCACAGATACGCAGTATTTT. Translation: CASSLGVGSTDTQYF. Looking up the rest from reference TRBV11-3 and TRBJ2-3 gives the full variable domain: EAGVVQSPRYKIIEKKQPVAFWCNPISGHNTLYWYLQNLGQGPELLIRYENEEAVDDSQLPKDRFSAERLKGVDSTLKIQPAELGDSAVYLCASSLGVGSTDTQYFGPGTRLTVL.